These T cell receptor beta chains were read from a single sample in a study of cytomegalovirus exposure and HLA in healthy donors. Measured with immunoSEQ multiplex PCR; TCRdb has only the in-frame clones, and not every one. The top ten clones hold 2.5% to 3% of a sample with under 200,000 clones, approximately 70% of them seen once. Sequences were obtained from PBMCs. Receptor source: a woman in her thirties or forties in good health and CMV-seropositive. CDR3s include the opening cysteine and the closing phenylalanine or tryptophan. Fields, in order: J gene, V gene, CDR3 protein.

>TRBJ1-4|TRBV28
CASSSGQNEKLFF
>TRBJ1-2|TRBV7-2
CASSLDVRTPSYTF
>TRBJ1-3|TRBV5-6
CASSLRTGGNTIYF
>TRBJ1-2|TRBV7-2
CASSSTTGLLGYTF
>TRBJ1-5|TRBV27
CASSSAQGAQPQHF
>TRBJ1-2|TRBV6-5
CASSYSQGNYGYPF
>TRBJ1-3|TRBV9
CASSVAGQGSGNTIYF
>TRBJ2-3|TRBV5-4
CASSQTTSSTDTQYF
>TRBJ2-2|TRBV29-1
CSVEGQGLTGELFF
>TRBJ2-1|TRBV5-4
CASSLRTDSYNEQFF
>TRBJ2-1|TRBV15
CATTSGGQINEQFF
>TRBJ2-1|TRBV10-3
CAISVDNEQFF
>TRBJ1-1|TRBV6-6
CASSYSRGNTEAFF
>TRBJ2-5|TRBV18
CASSPPNGGETQYF
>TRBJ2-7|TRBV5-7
CASSLVRRGTYEQYF
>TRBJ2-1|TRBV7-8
CASSFNNEQFF
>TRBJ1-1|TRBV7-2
CASSPRDRGNTEAFF
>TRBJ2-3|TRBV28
CASSPLTGTDTQYF
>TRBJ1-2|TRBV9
CASSVGTFRGYTF
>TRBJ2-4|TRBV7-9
CASSFPGQIAKNIQYF
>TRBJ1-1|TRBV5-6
CASSQGGGTEAFF
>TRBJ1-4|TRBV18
CASSPPQGDEKLFF
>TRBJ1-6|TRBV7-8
CASSWDRAENSPLHF
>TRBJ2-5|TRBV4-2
CASSQDSLAIETQYF